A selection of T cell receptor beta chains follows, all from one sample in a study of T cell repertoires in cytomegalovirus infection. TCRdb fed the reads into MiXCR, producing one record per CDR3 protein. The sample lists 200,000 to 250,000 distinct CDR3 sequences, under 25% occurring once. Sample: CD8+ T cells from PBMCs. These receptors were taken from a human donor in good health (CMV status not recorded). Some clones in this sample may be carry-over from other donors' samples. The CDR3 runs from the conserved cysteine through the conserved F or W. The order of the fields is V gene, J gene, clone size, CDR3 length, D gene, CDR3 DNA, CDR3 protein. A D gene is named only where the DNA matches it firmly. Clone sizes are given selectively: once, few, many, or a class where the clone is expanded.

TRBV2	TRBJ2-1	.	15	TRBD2	TGTGCCAGCAGGGCGACTAGCGGGGTTTACAATGAGCAGTTCTTC	CASRATSGVYNEQFF
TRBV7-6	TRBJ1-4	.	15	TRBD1	TGTGCCAGCAGCCCCCGGGACAGGTCAAATGAAAAACTGTTTTTT	CASSPRDRSNEKLFF
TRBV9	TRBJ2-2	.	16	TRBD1	TGTGCCAGCAGCGGAGGGGGACAGGGGGCATCCGGGGAGCTGTTTTTT	CASSGGGQGASGELFF
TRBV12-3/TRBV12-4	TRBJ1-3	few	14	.	TGTGCCAGCAGTTTATCCGGAGGCGGAAACACCATATATTTT	CASSLSGGGNTIYF
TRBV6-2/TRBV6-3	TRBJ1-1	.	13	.	TGTGCCAGCAGTTACACAGCCCGGATTGAAGCTTTCTTT	CASSYTARIEAFF
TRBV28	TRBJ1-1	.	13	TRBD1	TGTGCCAGTACAGGGGATGTTAACACTGAAGCTTTCTTT	CASTGDVNTEAFF
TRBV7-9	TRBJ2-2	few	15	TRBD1	TGTGCCAGCAGCTCCGGGGACAGAAACACCGGGGAGCTGTTTTTT	CASSSGDRNTGELFF
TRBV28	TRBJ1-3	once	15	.	TGTGCCAGCAGTTTATTAGCCAGATCTGGAAACACCATATATTTT	CASSLLARSGNTIYF
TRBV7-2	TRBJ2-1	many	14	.	TGTGCCAGCAGCTTCAGCAGAGCCTACAATGAGCAGTTCTTC	CASSFSRAYNEQFF
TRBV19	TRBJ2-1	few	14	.	TGTGCCAGTAGTATATACCTCCGAGACAATGAGCAGTTCTTC	CASSIYLRDNEQFF
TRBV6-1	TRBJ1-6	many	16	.	TGTGCCAGCAGCGAGACACATAGCTCCTATAATTCACCCCTCCACTTT	CASSETHSSYNSPLHF
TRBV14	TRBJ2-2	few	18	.	TGTGCCAGCAGCCTCGGACGGCAGGGTTTCATCGGTACCGGGGAGCTGTTTTTT	CASSLGRQGFIGTGELFF
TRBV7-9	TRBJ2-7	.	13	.	TGTGCCAGCAGCCCAGACGGGGGATACGAGCAGTACTTC	CASSPDGGYEQYF
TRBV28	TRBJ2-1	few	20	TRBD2	TGTGCCAGCAGTCCCCACTCTAGCGGGGGGCCTAGTCACTCCTACAATGAGCAGTTCTTC	CASSPHSSGGPSHSYNEQFF
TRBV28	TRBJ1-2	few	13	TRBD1	TGTGCCGCGACAGGGGCCCAATGGGATGGCTACACCTTC	CAATGAQWDGYTF
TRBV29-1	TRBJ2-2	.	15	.	TGCAGCGTTGAAGACCCAGCATCGAACACCGGGGAGCTGTTTTTT	CSVEDPASNTGELFF
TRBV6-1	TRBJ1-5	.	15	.	TGTGCCAGCAGTTTCTTCACGGATAGCAATCAGCCCCAGCATTTT	CASSFFTDSNQPQHF
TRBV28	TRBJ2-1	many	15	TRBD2	TGTGCCAGCAGCTTAGGGGCCCGGGACTACGATGAGCAGTTCTTC	CASSLGARDYDEQFF
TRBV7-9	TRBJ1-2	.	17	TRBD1	TGTGCCAGCAGCCCCCATCCTGGGACAGGGTTCCCCTATGGCTACACCTTC	CASSPHPGTGFPYGYTF
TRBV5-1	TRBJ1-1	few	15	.	TGCGCCAGCAGAAACCCCAGGGGAGAAGGCACTGAAGCTTTCTTT	CASRNPRGEGTEAFF
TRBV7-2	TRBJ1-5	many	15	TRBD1	TGTGCCAGCAGTAGGGGACAGGGGTTGGCTCAGCCCCAGCATTTT	CASSRGQGLAQPQHF
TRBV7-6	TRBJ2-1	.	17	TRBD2	TGTGCCAGCAGGTTCAAGACTAGCGGGGAAGGGGGCAATGAGCAGTTCTTC	CASRFKTSGEGGNEQFF
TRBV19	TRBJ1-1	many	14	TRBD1	TGTGCCAGTAGTTCGGACAGGGGGAACACTGAAGCTTTCTTT	CASSSDRGNTEAFF
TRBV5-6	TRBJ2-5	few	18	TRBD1	TGTGCCAGCAGCCCCGGCTGGGACAGGGTATCGGGCCAAGAGACCCAGTACTTC	CASSPGWDRVSGQETQYF
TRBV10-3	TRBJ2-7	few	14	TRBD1	TGTGCCATCAGTGATCTGACAGGGGATTACGAGCAGTACTTC	CAISDLTGDYEQYF
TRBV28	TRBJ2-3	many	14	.	TGTGCCAGCAGTTTTCAGAGAGACACAGATACGCAGTATTTT	CASSFQRDTDTQYF
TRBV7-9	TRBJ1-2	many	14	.	TGTGCCAGCAGCCTAGCAAGTTACGCCTATGGCTACACCTTC	CASSLASYAYGYTF
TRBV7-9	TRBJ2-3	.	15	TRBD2	TGTGCCAGCTACCAACTAGCGGGGCCGGGAGATACGCAGTATTTT	CASYQLAGPGDTQYF
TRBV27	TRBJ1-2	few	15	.	TGTGCCAGCAGTTTCGCAAGGACAGATCCTTATGGCTACACCTTC	CASSFARTDPYGYTF
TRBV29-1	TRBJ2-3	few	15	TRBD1	TGCAGCGTCGGACAGGGGGAATTATTCACAGATACGCAGTATTTT	CSVGQGELFTDTQYF
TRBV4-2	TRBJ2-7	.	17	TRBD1	TGTGCCAGCAGCCAAGGTGGAGGGAACAGGGGGCTGTACGAGCAGTACTTC	CASSQGGGNRGLYEQYF
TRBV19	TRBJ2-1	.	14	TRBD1	TGTGCCAGTAGTCGGACAGGGCGCTACAATGAGCAGTTCTTC	CASSRTGRYNEQFF
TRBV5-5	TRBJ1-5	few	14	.	TGTGCCAGCAGCTTCGGACCGGACAATCAGCCCCAGCATTTT	CASSFGPDNQPQHF
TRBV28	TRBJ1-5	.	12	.	TGTGCCAGCAGTTACGGACTTCAGCCCCAGCATTTT	CASSYGLQPQHF
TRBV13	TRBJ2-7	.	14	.	TGTGCCAGCAGCTTAACGGGGGATCTTCTAGGGCAGTACTTC	CASSLTGDLLGQYF
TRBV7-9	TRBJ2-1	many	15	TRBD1	TGTGCCAGCAGCGGCCCGGGGACAGGGTACAATGAGCAGTTCTTC	CASSGPGTGYNEQFF
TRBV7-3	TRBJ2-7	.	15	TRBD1	TGTGCCAGCAGCCCTAGGGACAGGGTCTCCTACGAGCAGTACTTC	CASSPRDRVSYEQYF
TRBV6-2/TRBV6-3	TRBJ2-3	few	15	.	TGTGCCAGCAGGTACCTGGAGACTAGCACAGATACGCAGTATTTT	CASRYLETSTDTQYF
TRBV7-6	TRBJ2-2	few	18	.	TGTGCCAGCAGCTTAGGATCTCGCCCGGGGCGAGGTACCGGGGAGCTGTTTTTT	CASSLGSRPGRGTGELFF
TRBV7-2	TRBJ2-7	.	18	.	TGTGCCAGCAGTCCTACGGTCACCGGCTCTTGGGTAGGCTACGAGCAGTACTTC	CASSPTVTGSWVGYEQYF
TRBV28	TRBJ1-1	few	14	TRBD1	TGTGCCAGCAGAACCGGGACAGGTCGTGTTGAAGCTTTCTTT	CASRTGTGRVEAFF
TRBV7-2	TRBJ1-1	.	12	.	TGTGCCAGCAGCCCCGATGGGAGGGAAGCTTTCTTT	CASSPDGREAFF
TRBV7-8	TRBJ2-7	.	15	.	TGTGCCAGCAGCTCGAAGCCAGGGCTATCCTACGAGCAGTACTTC	CASSSKPGLSYEQYF
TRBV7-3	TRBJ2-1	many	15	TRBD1	TGTGCCAGCAGCTTGGGACAGGGAACTTACAATGAGCAGTTCTTC	CASSLGQGTYNEQFF
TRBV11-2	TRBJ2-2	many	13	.	TGTGCCAGCAGCTTAGACCCAACCGGGGAGCTGTTTTTT	CASSLDPTGELFF
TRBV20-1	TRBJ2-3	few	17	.	TGCAGTGCTAGAGATCTCGTGACCACGACTAGCACAGATACGCAGTATTTT	CSARDLVTTTSTDTQYF
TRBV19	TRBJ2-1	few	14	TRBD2	TGTGCCAGTAGGAGGACTAGCGGGTACAATGAGCAGTTCTTC	CASRRTSGYNEQFF
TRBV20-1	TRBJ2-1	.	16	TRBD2	TGCAGTGCTAGAGATCCCGCTAGCGGGGGGCATGGTGAGCAGTTCTTC	CSARDPASGGHGEQFF
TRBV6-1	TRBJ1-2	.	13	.	TGTGCCAGCAGTGAATCCCGTTCCTCTGGCTACACCTTC	CASSESRSSGYTF
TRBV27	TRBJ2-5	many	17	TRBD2	TGTGCCAGCAGTCCCGGGACTAGCGGGGGGGCCGGGAAGACCCAGTACTTC	CASSPGTSGGAGKTQYF
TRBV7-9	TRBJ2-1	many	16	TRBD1	TGTGCCAGCAGCCCTACGACAGGGGCCTCCTACAATGAGCAGTTCTTC	CASSPTTGASYNEQFF